This TCR beta chain appears in the sequencing data of a study of shared clonotypes between healthy human individuals. As for the study in general: There were three CD4 naive, three CD4 memory, two CD8 naive and one CD8 memory plates per donor. Study results and limitations: Although depth was large, rarefaction showed that sequencing of the sorted subsets was incomplete. The genetic and exposure-history diversity represented was limited by few donors.

This clone was seen a handful of times. As yet, its antigen is unknown. Assay: immunoSEQ multiplex PCR; the TCRdb copy retains only in-frame clones and omits some. The sample holds around 200,000 clones, 66% seen once. V dropped 0 bases and J dropped 2 bases, with 9 bases sitting between them. CDR1 is SGHDT, CDR2 YYEEEE, per germline. The CDR3 contains 15 residues. The rearrangement joins TRBV5-6 to TRBJ1-5; unclear D gene. Sequencing used memory CD4+ T cells sorted from blood. Subset indicated: CD45RA-negative fraction. The TCR comes from a man aged 30 to 39 in good health. The CDR3 DNA follows: TGTGCCAGCAGCTTGGGAAATTTCGGCAATCAGCCCCAGCATTTT. Protein sequence: CASSLGNFGNQPQHF.